These T cell receptor beta chains were read from a single sample in a study of T-cell memory formation after mild COVID-19. TCRdb processed the 5' RACE reads anew with MiXCR; each CDR3 protein has one entry. The sample includes 300,000 to 350,000 distinct CDR3 sequences, 14% of them seen just once. The sample taken for sequencing was PBMCs or a T cell subset sorted from them (not recorded which). The source is a young man who had mild COVID-19 (a few samples of this study predate the infection). Cell type and time point are not known. CDR3s include the opening cysteine and the closing phenylalanine or tryptophan. D genes are given only for firm matches. A row's size may be missing; if present it is once, few, many or a size class.

d_gene: .
j_gene: TRBJ1-2
abundance: .
v_gene: TRBV5-1
CDR3nt: TGCGCCAGCAGCCTGGGGCAGGGAAGCAACTATGGCTACACCTTC
CDR3aa: CASSLGQGSNYGYTF

d_gene: .
j_gene: TRBJ2-1
abundance: few
v_gene: TRBV28
CDR3nt: TGTGCCAGCAGTCTCCCAGGGGGGAGCTCCTACAATGAGCAGTTCTTC
CDR3aa: CASSLPGGSSYNEQFF

d_gene: TRBD1
j_gene: TRBJ1-1
abundance: many
v_gene: TRBV7-6
CDR3nt: TGTGCCAGCAGCCCCCCCAAGGCAGGGGGCACTGAAGCTTTCTTT
CDR3aa: CASSPPKAGGTEAFF

d_gene: .
j_gene: TRBJ2-2
abundance: few
v_gene: TRBV30
CDR3nt: TGTGCCTGGAGACCGGGAGCGAACACCGGGGAGCTGTTTTTT
CDR3aa: CAWRPGANTGELFF

d_gene: .
j_gene: TRBJ1-6
abundance: few
v_gene: TRBV5-1
CDR3nt: TGCGCCAGCAGCGAGAGGGGTACAGGGCAAGATAATTCACCCCTCCACTTT
CDR3aa: CASSERGTGQDNSPLHF

d_gene: TRBD1
j_gene: TRBJ1-1
abundance: .
v_gene: TRBV18
CDR3nt: TGTGCCAGCTCACACAACCCGGGACAGCTCACTGAAGCTTTCTTT
CDR3aa: CASSHNPGQLTEAFF

d_gene: .
j_gene: TRBJ2-7
abundance: .
v_gene: TRBV6-2/TRBV6-3
CDR3nt: TGTGCCAGCCTAACTAGGGACAAATACTACGAGCAGTACTTC
CDR3aa: CASLTRDKYYEQYF

d_gene: TRBD2
j_gene: TRBJ2-1
abundance: many
v_gene: TRBV11-2
CDR3nt: TGTGCCAGCAGTTTAGCGGGACCCCACAATGAGCAGTTCTTC
CDR3aa: CASSLAGPHNEQFF

d_gene: .
j_gene: TRBJ2-2
abundance: few
v_gene: TRBV5-1
CDR3nt: TGCGCCAGCAGCCCCTTTAAGGGGCAGGTCGGGGAGCTGTTTTTT
CDR3aa: CASSPFKGQVGELFF

d_gene: .
j_gene: TRBJ2-7
abundance: .
v_gene: TRBV7-9
CDR3nt: TGTGCCAGCGGATCAGGGGTCTACGAGCAGTACTTC
CDR3aa: CASGSGVYEQYF

d_gene: TRBD2
j_gene: TRBJ2-3
abundance: many
v_gene: TRBV5-4
CDR3nt: TGTGCCAGCAGCTTGGCCCAGCGGGGGCGGGCGGATACGCAGTATTTT
CDR3aa: CASSLAQRGRADTQYF

d_gene: .
j_gene: TRBJ2-1
abundance: .
v_gene: TRBV6-5
CDR3nt: TGTGCCAGCAGTAGCTTTAAGGGGAGCTCCTACAATGAGCAGTTCTTC
CDR3aa: CASSSFKGSSYNEQFF

d_gene: TRBD1
j_gene: TRBJ2-5
abundance: few
v_gene: TRBV6-2/TRBV6-3
CDR3nt: TGTGCCAGCAGTTATCGCCCGTTCTCGAGTCAGACAGGGAAAGAGACCCAGTACTTC
CDR3aa: CASSYRPFSSQTGKETQYF

d_gene: .
j_gene: TRBJ1-1
abundance: .
v_gene: TRBV7-9
CDR3nt: TGTGCCAGCAGCTTAGCCGAGAGCCGGACGGCTTTCTTT
CDR3aa: CASSLAESRTAFF

d_gene: .
j_gene: TRBJ2-3
abundance: .
v_gene: TRBV7-3
CDR3nt: TGTGCCAGCAGCTTAGCAGGGGTGGGAGATACGCAGTATTTT
CDR3aa: CASSLAGVGDTQYF

d_gene: .
j_gene: TRBJ2-1
abundance: few
v_gene: TRBV7-9
CDR3nt: TGTGCCAGCACCCCCCCCAGGAGCTCCTACAATGAGCAGTTCTTC
CDR3aa: CASTPPRSSYNEQFF

d_gene: .
j_gene: TRBJ1-3
abundance: .
v_gene: TRBV5-6
CDR3nt: TGTGCCAGCAGCATTGACGGACGGGGGAGAAACACCATATATTTT
CDR3aa: CASSIDGRGRNTIYF

d_gene: .
j_gene: TRBJ2-3
abundance: .
v_gene: TRBV4-3
CDR3nt: TGCGCCAGCAGCCAAGAGGGTGTCGGTGGAGATACGCAGTATTTT
CDR3aa: CASSQEGVGGDTQYF

d_gene: .
j_gene: TRBJ2-1
abundance: .
v_gene: TRBV4-1
CDR3nt: TGCGCCAGCAGTCACCAAGCTATGTATGAGCAGTTCTTC
CDR3aa: CASSHQAMYEQFF

d_gene: TRBD2
j_gene: TRBJ2-5
abundance: .
v_gene: TRBV20-1
CDR3nt: TGCAGTGCTAGATCCGCCCGTCTTTTTGAGCGGGGGGACTGGTACCAAGAGACCCAGTACTTC
CDR3aa: CSARSARLFERGDWYQETQYF

d_gene: .
j_gene: TRBJ2-2
abundance: .
v_gene: TRBV6-6
CDR3nt: TGTGCCAGCAGTTACGCGGCGGCCGGGGAGCTGTTTTTT
CDR3aa: CASSYAAAGELFF

d_gene: .
j_gene: TRBJ1-2
abundance: once
v_gene: TRBV5-1
CDR3nt: TGCGCCAGCAGCTTGGGTCTTACTAACTATGGCTACACCTTC
CDR3aa: CASSLGLTNYGYTF

d_gene: .
j_gene: TRBJ2-3
abundance: .
v_gene: TRBV5-1
CDR3nt: TGCGCCAGCAGCTTTAGTCCTAGCACAGATACGCAGTATTTT
CDR3aa: CASSFSPSTDTQYF

d_gene: .
j_gene: TRBJ2-5
abundance: .
v_gene: TRBV13
CDR3nt: TGTGCCAGCAGCTCATTAGGGTCGGGGGAGACCCAGTACTTC
CDR3aa: CASSSLGSGETQYF

d_gene: .
j_gene: TRBJ2-1
abundance: .
v_gene: TRBV12-3/TRBV12-4
CDR3nt: TGTGCCACCTTCGATCGGTTTGGTGAGCAGTTCTTC
CDR3aa: CATFDRFGEQFF

d_gene: TRBD2
j_gene: TRBJ2-3
abundance: .
v_gene: TRBV2
CDR3nt: TGTGCCAGCAGCGCAGCGGGGGCAGATACGCAGTATTTT
CDR3aa: CASSAAGADTQYF

d_gene: .
j_gene: TRBJ2-5
abundance: few
v_gene: TRBV3-1
CDR3nt: TGTGCCATCCGAAATGCGGAGACCCAGTACTTC
CDR3aa: CAIRNAETQYF

d_gene: .
j_gene: TRBJ2-3
abundance: .
v_gene: TRBV20-1
CDR3nt: TGCAGTGCTAGTAGGACCCTAGCTGATACGCAGTATTTT
CDR3aa: CSASRTLADTQYF

d_gene: .
j_gene: TRBJ2-1
abundance: many
v_gene: TRBV12-3/TRBV12-4
CDR3nt: TGTGCCAGCGGGAGAGGGTACAATGAGCAGTTCTTC
CDR3aa: CASGRGYNEQFF

d_gene: .
j_gene: TRBJ2-1
abundance: many
v_gene: TRBV18
CDR3nt: TGTGCCAGCTCACCACAGGCGGGCAATGAGCAGTTCTTC
CDR3aa: CASSPQAGNEQFF

d_gene: .
j_gene: TRBJ1-1
abundance: .
v_gene: TRBV19
CDR3nt: TGTGCCAGTAGATGGGCCCCAGGGACTGAAGCTTTCTTT
CDR3aa: CASRWAPGTEAFF

d_gene: .
j_gene: TRBJ2-7
abundance: many
v_gene: TRBV6-6
CDR3nt: TGTGCCGCCATGAGGACCGGCTCCTACGAGCAGTACTTC
CDR3aa: CAAMRTGSYEQYF